Shown below are 10 T cell receptor beta chains from a single sample sequenced in a study of T-cell memory formation after mild COVID-19. One entry per CDR3 protein, called by TCRdb with MiXCR from the 5' RACE reads. The table has approximately 230,000 distinct CDR3 sequences, 16% seen once. Material for sequencing was PBMCs or a T cell subset sorted from them (not recorded which). Source of these receptors: a man younger than 30 who had mild COVID-19 (a few samples of this study predate the infection). Cell type and time point are not known.

This chain joins TRBV3-1 and TRBJ1-1, with unresolved D. Germline CDR1 LGHDT, CDR2 YNNKEL (reference sequence). The germline V and J ends were trimmed by 6 bases and 5 bases, with 19 bases remaining between them. The CDR3 runs 15 residues. Here the CDR3 DNA reads TGTGCCAGCAGTAGACTTGGGGTCGGTGGGACTGAAGCTTTCTTT. Residues: CASSRLGVGGTEAFF.

This chain uses TRBV5-5 with TRBJ1-2; possibly TRBD1 for D (5 bases). This CDR3 spans 15 amino acids. Trimming pared 0 bases from V and 3 bases from J, leaving 12 bases between. Germline CDR1 reads SGHKS; CDR2 reads YYEKEE (reference sequence). In DNA form, the CDR3 reads TGTGCCAGCAGCTTGGGGATTCAGGGTTACTATGGCTACACCTTC. Amino acid sequence: CASSLGIQGYYGYTF.

Only a few counts were recorded for this clonotype. The CDR3 sequence: CASSFGGLTEAFF. The CDR3 DNA reads as TGTGCCAGCAGTTTCGGGGGGCTCACTGAAGCTTTCTTT. The chain is built from TRBV12-3 or TRBV12-4 and TRBJ1-1; a possible D gene is TRBD1 (6 bases). The V end lost 3 bases, the J end lost 4 bases, and 9 bases lay between the germline ends. This CDR3 has 13 amino acids.

The chain carries TRBV15 and TRBJ2-5, with 8 bases fitting TRBD1. CDR1 and CDR2 (germline): LNHNV, YYDKDF (reference sequence). The CDR3 is 15 residues long. The V and J ends lost 0 bases and 4 bases, in that order; junction bases with no gene match: 4. The CDR3 sequence is CATSRDPDRGETQYF. CDR3 coding DNA: TGTGCCACCAGCAGAGACCCCGACAGGGGAGAGACCCAGTACTTC.

This chain joins TRBV28 and TRBJ2-2; TRBD1 matches at 9 bases. The CDR3 extends over 15 amino acids. Trimming removed 6 bases from V and 6 bases from J; junction bases left unmatched: 8. Per germline, CDR1 MDHEN and CDR2 SYDVKM. Here the CDR3 DNA reads TGTGCCAGCAGAATGGGGACAGGGCTCCCCGGGGAGCTGTTTTTT. Translating it yields CASRMGTGLPGELFF.

This rearrangement joins TRBV12-3 or TRBV12-4 to TRBJ2-2; possible D gene TRBD1, 5 bases. This CDR3 contains 15 residues. V was pared by 6 bases and J by 1 base, with 12 bases between. The CDR3 DNA sequence: TGTGCCAGCAGCCTGACCCAGGGGAACACCGGGGAGCTGTTTTTT. Amino acids: CASSLTQGNTGELFF.

The chain is built from TRBV12-3 or TRBV12-4 and TRBJ1-2; D call uncertain. The CDR3 contains 12 residues. V lost 2 bases to trimming and J lost 4 bases, with 5 bases between them. CDR3 sequence reads: CASSLQSYGYTF. The DNA of the CDR3 is TGTGCCAGCAGTTTACAGTCCTATGGCTACACCTTC.

This clonotype was counted between two and nine times. The rearrangement joins TRBV12-3 or TRBV12-4 to TRBJ2-6, with D hard to call. The length of the CDR3 is 15 residues. Trimming removed 3 bases from V and 2 bases from J, with 8 bases in between. The CDR3 nucleotides read TGTGCCAGCAGTTTTTCCCGCGCTGGGGCCAACGTCCTGACTTTC. It translates to CASSFSRAGANVLTF.

V gene TRBV5-1 combines with J gene TRBJ1-2; 10 positions match TRBD1. CDR3 length: 15 residues. The germline gives CDR1 SGHRS, CDR2 YFSETQ. With 4 bases clipped from V and 6 bases from J, the junction kept 9 bases outside the gene matches. CDR3 sequence: CASSEPGQGFHGYTF. The CDR3 DNA follows: TGCGCCAGCAGCGAACCGGGACAGGGGTTCCATGGCTACACCTTC.

J is TRBJ2-2 and V is TRBV9, with D perhaps matching TRBD1 (6 bases). The CDR3 length is 11 residues. Germline lookup yields CDR1 SGDLS and CDR2 YYNGEE. V lost 3 bases and J 15 bases, leaving 12 bases between the germline ends. The CDR3 region has the DNA TGTGCCAGCAGCGGAGGGGGTAGAGTGTTTTTT. Translated: CASSGGGRVFF.